These 12 T cell receptor beta chains were sequenced from one sample in a study of technical replicates of blood from several donors. Measured with immunoSEQ multiplex PCR; TCRdb has only the in-frame clones, and not every one. The sample yields about 70,000 clones, over 85% seen once. The sequencing input was T cells isolated from PBMCs. The receptors derive from a human donor in good health.

The chain carries TRBV5-1 and TRBJ2-5; maybe TRBD2 (6 bases). Germline V gene data show CDR1 as SGHRS and CDR2 as YFSETQ. V was clipped by 4 bases and J by 4 bases, with 11 bases between them. This CDR3 is built from 13 residues. The CDR3 bases are TGCGCCAGCAGCCCATCGGGGGTAGAGACCCAGTACTTC. Translated: CASSPSGVETQYF.

The chain combines TRBV5-4 with TRBJ1-1; D possibly corresponds to TRBD1 (6 bases). Germline-derived CDR1 and CDR2 are SGHNT and YYREEE (reference sequence). Trimming removed 1 base at V and 5 bases at J, with 18 bases between. The CDR3 extends over 16 amino acids. CDR3: CASSLRGEGGRTEAFF. The CDR3 DNA reads TGTGCCAGCAGCTTGAGGGGGGAGGGAGGTAGGACTGAAGCTTTCTTT. Supplemented by reference TRBV5-4 and TRBJ1-1, the full variable domain reads ETGVTQSPTHLIKTRGQQVTLRCSSQSGHNTVSWYQQALGQGPQFIFQYYREEENGRGNFPPRFSGLQFPNYSSELNVNALELDDSALYLCASSLRGEGGRTEAFFGQGTRLTVV.

The rearrangement uses TRBV7-8 and TRBJ2-7; unclear D gene. CDR3 length equals 13 residues. The germline V gene encodes CDR1 SGHVS and CDR2 FQNEAQ. V was clipped by 3 bases and J by 2 bases, with 8 bases between them. The CDR3 nucleotides read TGTGCCAGCAGCTTGGGCTACACCTACGAGCAGTACTTC. As protein: CASSLGYTYEQYF.

The V and J genes are TRBV6-1 and TRBJ1-1; 8 nucleotides match TRBD1. V dropped 5 bases and J dropped 6; count of bases not matched to a gene: 8. The CDR3 consists of 14 residues. Per germline, CDR1 MNHNS and CDR2 SASEGT. In DNA, the CDR3 is TGTGCCAGCAGTCCCGGGCCCAGGGGGCCTGAAGCTTTCTTT. Translation gives CASSPGPRGPEAFF.

The genes are TRBV11-2 and TRBJ1-2, with TRBD1 as a possible D gene (6 bases). This CDR3 is built from 15 residues. The germline V and J ends were trimmed by 0 bases and 10 bases, with 18 bases remaining between them. The germline V gene has CDR1 SGHAT and CDR2 FQNNGV. In nucleotides, the CDR3 is TGTGCCAGCAGCTTAGAGGCAGGGGCGATATTCGACTACACCTTC. This sequence encodes CASSLEAGAIFDYTF. The full variable domain, rest sourced from reference TRBV11-2 and TRBJ1-2, is EAGVAQSPRYKIIEKRQSVAFWCNPISGHATLYWYQQILGQGPKLLIQFQNNGVVDDSQLPKDRFSAERLKGVDSTLKIQPAKLEDSAVYLCASSLEAGAIFDYTFGSGTRLTVV.

The chain couples TRBV18 to TRBJ2-1; 10 bases line up with TRBD2. The germline V gene encodes CDR1 KGHSH and CDR2 LQKENI. The CDR3 covers 14 residues. Trimming removed 3 bases from V and 9 bases from J; junction bases left unmatched: 5. CDR3 in DNA: TGTGCCAGCTCACCGGCTAGCGGGAGAGGTGAGCAGTTCTTC. This sequence encodes CASSPASGRGEQFF. Supplemented by reference TRBV18 and TRBJ2-1, the full variable domain reads NAGVMQNPRHLVRRRGQEARLRCSPMKGHSHVYWYRQLPEEGLKFMVYLQKENIIDESGMPKERFSAEFPKEGPSILRIQQVVRGDSAAYFCASSPASGRGEQFFGPGTRLTVL.

The chain is built from TRBV6-5 and TRBJ1-2; D gene uncertain. Germline V CDR1 and CDR2: MNHEY, SVGAGI. V was pared by 5 bases and J by 3 bases, with 10 bases between. The CDR3 spans 13 residues. CDR3 sequence reads: CASSNGGDYGYTF. Here the CDR3 DNA reads TGTGCCAGCAGTAACGGTGGTGACTATGGCTACACCTTC.

This sequence joins TRBV5-1 and TRBJ2-5; TRBD2 matches 12 bases. Germline V gene sequence: CDR1 SGHRS, CDR2 YFSETQ. This CDR3 is 23 amino acids long. Losses at the gene ends were 0 bases for V and 4 bases for J; bases not matched to a gene: 25. CDR3 in DNA: TGCGCCAGCAGCTTGGCCATGACAGGACGACTAGCGGGAGTCAGTAATGGAGGAGAGACCCAGTACTTC. Its translation is CASSLAMTGRLAGVSNGGETQYF.

The rearrangement joins TRBV19 to TRBJ1-5; D is unclear. The CDR3 contains 13 residues. The germline gives CDR1 LNHDA, CDR2 SQIVND (reference sequence). The V and J ends lost 7 bases and 0 bases respectively, with 7 bases between them. Written as DNA, the CDR3 is TGTGCCAGTACGGGATATAGCAATCAGCCCCAGCATTTT. It encodes CASTGYSNQPQHF.

The J gene is TRBJ1-4, the V gene TRBV19; 8 bases line up with TRBD1. The CDR3 sequence is 14 residues long. Losses at the gene ends were 1 base for V and 8 bases for J; bases not matched to a gene: 3. Germline-derived CDR1 and CDR2 are LNHDA and SQIVND (reference sequence). CDR3 DNA: TGTGCCAGTAGTATAGGACAGGGGAAGGAAAAACTGTTTTTT. It yields the protein CASSIGQGKEKLFF.

This chain links TRBV9 with TRBJ2-1; 16 bases agree with TRBD2. Germline V gene data show CDR1 as SGDLS and CDR2 as YYNGEE. The CDR3 consists of 16 residues. Trimming cost V 4 bases and J 8 bases; bases outside gene matches: 6. The CDR3 nucleotides are TGTGCCAGCAGCCTGGGGACTAGCGGGAGGGCCGATGAGCAGTTCTTC. Its protein is CASSLGTSGRADEQFF.

The rearrangement uses TRBV6-5 and TRBJ1-1; D ambiguous. Germline V gene sequence: CDR1 MNHEY, CDR2 SVGAGI. This CDR3 has 13 residues. V lost 6 bases and J lost 0, with 8 bases in between. The CDR3 region is CASRTVMNTEAFF. The CDR3 bases are TGTGCCAGCAGAACGGTTATGAACACTGAAGCTTTCTTT.